A single sample is the source of the 25 T cell receptor beta chains below, sequenced in a study of blood T cell repertoires in COVID-19. This table comes from immunoSEQ multiplex PCR, and its TCRdb copy is limited to in-frame clones, with some not included. The table has fewer than 250,000 clones, 81% seen once; the top ten hold approximately 9%. Material for sequencing was PBMCs or T cells enriched from blood (not recorded which). These receptors were collected from a woman between 50 and 59 years old with acute COVID-19.

A few counts support this clone. The rearrangement joins TRBV7-9 to TRBJ1-2; TRBD1 aligns across 9 bases. The germline gives CDR1 SEHNR, CDR2 FQNEAQ (reference sequence). The CDR3 has 15 residues. With V trimmed by 4 bases and J by 6 bases, 9 bases remained unmatched. This CDR3 reads CASSSLRTGGDGYTF. The CDR3 nucleotides read TGTGCCAGCAGCTCGTTACGCACAGGGGGCGATGGCTACACCTTC.

The rearrangement links TRBV18 to TRBJ1-5; D possibly corresponds to TRBD1 (6 bases). The CDR3 covers 17 residues. V lost 3 bases to trimming and J lost 0 bases, with 15 bases between them. Germline V lookup: CDR1 KGHSH, CDR2 LQKENI. The CDR3 reads CASSPTGQINSNQPQHF. CDR3 DNA: TGTGCCAGCTCACCGACCGGACAGATCAATAGCAATCAGCCCCAGCATTTT.

This clone occurred once. The V call is TRBV7-6, the J call TRBJ2-2; maybe TRBD1 (5 bases). The germline V gene encodes CDR1 SGHVS and CDR2 FNYEAQ. Trimming removed 2 bases from V and 6 bases from J, with 16 bases in between. The CDR3 runs to 16 residues. The CDR3 DNA sequence: TGTGCCAGCAGCTTAAGGGCCCAAGGGGCATCCGGGGAGCTGTTTTTT. Translating it yields CASSLRAQGASGELFF. The full variable domain, with the rest looked up from reference TRBV7-6 and TRBJ2-2, is GAGVSQSPRYKVTKRGQDVALRCDPISGHVSLYWYRQALGQGPEFLTYFNYEAQQDKSGLPNDRFSAERPEGSISTLTIQRTEQRDSAMYRCASSLRAQGASGELFFGEGSRLTVL.

The chain carries TRBV2 and TRBJ2-4, with 7 bases aligning to TRBD2. Germline assignment: CDR1 SNHLY and CDR2 FYNNEI. CDR3 length: 13 residues. With 8 bases clipped from V and 7 bases from J, the junction kept 8 bases outside the gene matches. CDR3 DNA: TGTGCCAGCCTGACAGCGGGAAAGAACATTCAGTACTTC. Its protein product is CASLTAGKNIQYF.

The chain couples TRBV19 to TRBJ2-1, with TRBD1 matching 11 bases. There are 14 residues in the CDR3. The V gene's germline CDR1 is LNHDA and CDR2 SQIVND (reference sequence). V gave up 7 bases and J gave up 9 bases; unmatched junction bases: 8. This CDR3 reads CASTLRTGGGEQFF. The DNA for the CDR3 is TGTGCCAGTACCCTGAGGACAGGGGGCGGTGAGCAGTTCTTC.

The CDR3 here is CASSPTGDEQYF. The CDR3 coding sequence is TGTGCCAGCTCACCGACAGGGGACGAGCAGTACTTC. The chain couples TRBV18 to TRBJ2-7; 8 bases are a match to TRBD1. Germline V gene lookup returns CDR1 KGHSH and CDR2 LQKENI. The CDR3 contains 12 residues. Germline trimming cut 3 bases from V and 5 bases from J; bases unmatched to any gene: 0.

With respect to this clone: Other DNA variants within this sample encode the same CDR3. CDR3 loop: CASRLANYGYTF. The CDR3 coding sequence is TGTGCCAGCAGACTAGCTAACTATGGCTACACCTTC. The chain recombines TRBV28 with TRBJ1-2; unclear D gene. The CDR3 totals 12 residues. The germline V and J ends were trimmed by 6 bases and 0 bases, with 5 bases remaining between them. Germline V gene lookup returns CDR1 MDHEN and CDR2 SYDVKM.

This clone has more than one count but fewer than ten. This sequence joins TRBV12-5 and TRBJ2-2; D possibly corresponds to TRBD2 (5 bases). Trimming removed 6 bases from V and 1 base from J, with 12 bases in between. This CDR3 contains 15 residues. CDR1 LGHNT and CDR2 FRNRAP come from the germline V gene. The CDR3 DNA sequence: TGTGCTAGTGGCTCCCGGACTGGGAACACCGGGGAGCTGTTTTTT. Translation gives CASGSRTGNTGELFF.

The rearrangement links TRBV27 to TRBJ2-3, with 9 bases that match TRBD1. The CDR3 consists of 14 residues. The germline CDR1 and CDR2 sequences are MNHEY and SMNVEV (reference sequence). The V gene end was trimmed by 8 bases and the J gene end by 4 bases; junction bases not matched to a gene: 7. The CDR3 protein is CASRLQGAPDTQYF. DNA for the CDR3: TGTGCCAGCCGGTTACAGGGGGCCCCAGATACGCAGTATTTT.

V usage is TRBV18 and J usage is TRBJ2-2; no clear D gene. This CDR3 contains 13 residues. Germline loops: CDR1 KGHSH, CDR2 LQKENI. The V and J ends lost 1 base and 7 bases respectively, with 7 bases between them. CDR3 protein: CASSPRLDGELFF. The CDR3 DNA follows: TGTGCCAGCTCACCACGTCTAGACGGGGAGCTGTTTTTT. Using reference TRBV18 and TRBJ2-2 for the parts outside the CDR3, the full variable domain is NAGVMQNPRHLVRRRGQEARLRCSPMKGHSHVYWYRQLPEEGLKFMVYLQKENIIDESGMPKERFSAEFPKEGPSILRIQQVVRGDSAAYFCASSPRLDGELFFGEGSRLTVL.

In this sample, this clone turned up once. The chain recombines TRBV7-2 with TRBJ2-7; maybe TRBD1 (6 bases). V shed 3 bases and J shed 5 bases, with 8 bases lying between them. Germline V CDR1 and CDR2: SGHTA, FQGNSA. This CDR3 has 12 residues. The CDR3 DNA sequence: TGTGCCAGCAGCTTGGGACACGACGAGCAGTACTTC. It specifies CASSLGHDEQYF.

The V gene is TRBV2, the J gene TRBJ1-2, with 8 bases aligning to TRBD1. Germline CDR1 SNHLY, CDR2 FYNNEI. The CDR3 sequence is 13 residues long. J gave up 5 bases and V 5 bases, and 4 bases lay outside the gene matches. The CDR3 sequence: CASSPDRVYGYTF. Here the CDR3 DNA reads TGTGCCAGCAGTCCGGACAGGGTTTATGGCTACACCTTC.

The chain has TRBV6-5 and TRBJ1-2; D gene unclear. The CDR3 extends over 13 amino acids. Germline loops: CDR1 MNHEY, CDR2 SVGAGI. Between the trimmed V and J ends, which lost 5 bases and 0 bases, there was a span of 7 bases. CDR3 bases: TGTGCCAGCAGTCTCAGTTCTAACTATGGCTACACCTTC. This codes for CASSLSSNYGYTF.

The chain has TRBV4-1 and TRBJ2-3; 8 bases match TRBD2. The length of the CDR3 is 16 residues. Germline loops: CDR1 MGHRA, CDR2 YSYEKL. The V and J ends lost 4 bases and 7 bases, in that order; junction bases with no gene match: 13. CDR3 nucleotide sequence: TGCGCCAGCAGCCTTCAGGTCGCGGGGGGCTTAAATACGCAGTATTTT. Amino acid sequence: CASSLQVAGGLNTQYF.

DNA of the CDR3: TGTGCCAGCAGCGCCCAGGGGTCTAGGGGCTACACCTTC. Translation gives CASSAQGSRGYTF. The chain links TRBV5-6 to TRBJ1-2; weak D call: TRBD1 (6 bases). CDR1 and CDR2 (germline): SGHDT, YYEEEE. V was cut by 4 bases and J by 8 bases, with 15 bases left in between. This CDR3 region has 13 residues.

V is TRBV30 and J is TRBJ2-1; possible D gene TRBD2, 6 bases. Germline loops: CDR1 GTSNPN, CDR2 SVGIG (reference sequence). This CDR3 has 12 amino acids. V was shortened by 3 bases and J by 4 bases, with 7 bases between the two germline ends. The CDR3 nucleotides read TGTGCCTGGAGCGGACTATACAATGAGCAGTTCTTC. It codes for CAWSGLYNEQFF.

This chain uses TRBV6-2 or TRBV6-3 with TRBJ1-2; D possibly corresponds to TRBD1 (5 bases). CDR1 is MNHEY and CDR2 is SVGEGT in the germline V gene. The V end lost 7 bases, the J end lost 3 bases, and 24 bases lay between the germline ends. This CDR3 is built from 17 residues. The CDR3 spells CASTPSRGSRDYYGYTF. In DNA form, the CDR3 reads TGTGCCAGCACCCCCTCGCGCGGGTCCAGGGACTACTATGGCTACACCTTC.

This clone showed up just once. The rearrangement joins TRBV7-2 to TRBJ2-6, with TRBD2 matching 13 bases. Germline V gene data show CDR1 as SGHTA and CDR2 as FQGNSA. The CDR3 is made up of 18 amino acids. V lost 2 bases and J lost 3; bases outside the gene matches: 4. The CDR3 reads CASSLTLAGGHGANVLTF. The DNA for the CDR3 is TGTGCCAGCAGCTTAACACTAGCGGGGGGGCATGGGGCCAACGTCCTGACTTTC.

The rearrangement joins TRBV9 to TRBJ2-7, with D tentatively TRBD1 (6 bases). The CDR3 spans 14 residues. V was shortened by 3 bases and J by 7 bases, with 17 bases between the two germline ends. Germline CDR1 and CDR2: SGDLS and YYNGEE. CDR3: CASSALPQGGEQYF. The CDR3 DNA follows: TGTGCCAGCAGCGCACTACCACAGGGCGGGGAGCAGTACTTC.

The chain uses TRBV7-9 and TRBJ2-3; TRBD1 aligns across 7 bases. J gave up 4 bases and V 4 bases, and 8 bases lay outside the gene matches. Germline CDR1 SEHNR, CDR2 FQNEAQ (reference sequence). The CDR3 consists of 15 residues. The chain's CDR3 is CASSSTGAAADTQYF. For the CDR3, the DNA is TGTGCCAGCAGCTCAACAGGGGCAGCGGCAGATACGCAGTATTTT.

The V and J genes are TRBV2 and TRBJ1-6, with 8 bases matching TRBD1. This CDR3 contains 17 residues. Germline CDR1 is SNHLY and CDR2 is FYNNEI. V was clipped by 3 bases and J by 2 bases; unmatched bases: 6. This CDR3 is CASSDWTGKTYNSPLHF. CDR3 DNA: TGTGCCAGCAGTGATTGGACAGGGAAGACCTATAATTCACCCCTCCACTTT.

This clone showed up just once. The chain links TRBV28 to TRBJ2-7; 11 nucleotides match TRBD2. V lost 4 bases to trimming and J lost 1 base; unmatched junction nucleotides: 3. Germline CDR1 reads MDHEN; CDR2 reads SYDVKM. CDR3 length: 15 amino acids. CDR3 in amino acids: CASSSPSGRSYEQYF. DNA for the CDR3: TGTGCCAGCAGTTCCCCTAGCGGGAGGTCCTACGAGCAGTACTTC.

The J gene is TRBJ2-7, the V gene TRBV3-1 (or the pseudogene TRBV3-2), with a possible D match to TRBD2 (5 bases). There are 15 residues in the CDR3. Trimming cost V 2 bases and J 2 bases, with 13 bases left between them. CDR1 and CDR2 from the germline V gene are LGHDT and YNNKEL (reference sequence). CDR3 coding DNA: TGTGCCAGCAGCCAAAGGACCCGGGGTACCTACGAGCAGTACTTC. It is translated as CASSQRTRGTYEQYF.

The chain uses TRBV27 and TRBJ2-1; 12 positions match TRBD2. The CDR3 spans 18 residues. Germline values: CDR1 MNHEY, CDR2 SMNVEV (reference sequence). V dropped 5 bases and J dropped 8; count of bases not matched to a gene: 16. The CDR3, as DNA: TGTGCCAGCAGTCTACGCGGGGGCGGACTAGCGGGACCCCATGAGCAGTTCTTC. Amino acids: CASSLRGGGLAGPHEQFF.

CDR3 DNA sequence: TGTGCCAGCAGCACAGGGTTAGGAGAGACCCAGTACTTC. Translating it yields CASSTGLGETQYF. The chain couples TRBV12-3 or TRBV12-4 to TRBJ2-5; TRBD1 might be the D (6 bases). This CDR3 region has 13 residues. The V end was cut by 6 bases, the J end by 4 bases, with 12 bases between.